This TCR beta chain emerged from a study of neurological immune-mediated disorders. Overall study results and limits: Expanded clones shared no CDR3 amino acid sequences across subjects, suggesting private repertoires in all groups. One cluster of related CDR3 sequences contained, by phylogenetic grouping, the repertoires of 18 of 34 multiple sclerosis patients and formed a possible signature.

Germline V gene sequence: CDR1 MNHEY, CDR2 SVGAGI. The CDR3 contains 15 residues. Trimming removed 0 bases at V and 5 bases at J, with 11 bases between. A 10-nucleotide random UMI tagged transcripts in template-switch 5'RACE cDNA synthesis. Over 160 million TCR-beta sequences from 15-18 subjects came from every sequencing run. Each CDR3 protein gets one entry after TCRdb re-called the 5' RACE reads with MiXCR. Of about 46,000 distinct CDR3 sequences in the sample, 1.9% were seen once. At least ten counts were recorded for this clonotype. Its antigen is currently unknown. The chain carries TRBV6-5 and TRBJ2-1; D might be TRBD1 or TRBD2, each matching 6 bases. The sequenced sample consisted of PBMCs. The receptor was derived from a woman aged 40 to 55 with multiple sclerosis. For the CDR3, the DNA is TGTGCCAGCAGTTACTCGGGGGGCAAGGACAATGAGCAGTTCTTC. Residues: CASSYSGGKDNEQFF.